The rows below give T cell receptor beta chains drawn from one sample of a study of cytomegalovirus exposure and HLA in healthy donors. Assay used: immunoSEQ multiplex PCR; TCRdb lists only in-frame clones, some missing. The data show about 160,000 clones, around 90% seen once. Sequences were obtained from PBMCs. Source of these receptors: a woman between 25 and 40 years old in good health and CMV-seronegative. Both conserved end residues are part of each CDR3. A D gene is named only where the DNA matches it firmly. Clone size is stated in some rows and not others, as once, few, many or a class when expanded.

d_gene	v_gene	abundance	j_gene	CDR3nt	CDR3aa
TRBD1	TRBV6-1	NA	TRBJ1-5	TGTGCCTTTTCTAGGGGGCTGGATCAGCCCCAGCATTTT	CAFSRGLDQPQHF
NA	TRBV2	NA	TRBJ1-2	TGTGCCAGCCCTAGGCCGAACTATGGCTACACCTTC	CASPRPNYGYTF
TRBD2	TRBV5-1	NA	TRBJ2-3	TGCGCCAGCAGCGGGGGGGTTATTGCTGATACGCAGTATTTT	CASSGGVIADTQYF
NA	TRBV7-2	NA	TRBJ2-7	TGTGCCAGCAGCTTAGCGGTGACAGGAATCTACGAGCAGTACTTC	CASSLAVTGIYEQYF
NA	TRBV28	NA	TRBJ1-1	TGTGCCCTCCCGGGCCAGGGGCGGTTTACTGAAGCTTTCTTT	CALPGQGRFTEAFF
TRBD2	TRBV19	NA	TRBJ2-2	TGTGCCAGTAGTACCGGGACTAGCGGGAAGAGGGGGGAGCTGTTTTTT	CASSTGTSGKRGELFF
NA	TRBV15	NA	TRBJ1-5	TGTGCCACCAGCCTAACGAATCAGCCCCAGCATTTT	CATSLTNQPQHF
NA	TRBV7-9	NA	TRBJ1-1	TGTGCCAGCAGCCCATACAGGGAGAACACTGAAGCTTTCTTT	CASSPYRENTEAFF
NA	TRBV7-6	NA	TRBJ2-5	TGTGCCAGCGGCGTCGGGCTAGCGAGCCAAGAGACCCAGTACTTC	CASGVGLASQETQYF
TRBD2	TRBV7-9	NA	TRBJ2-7	TGTGCCAGCAGTTGGGGATATGGACTAGCGGGAGGATTGACCTACGAGCAGTACTTC	CASSWGYGLAGGLTYEQYF
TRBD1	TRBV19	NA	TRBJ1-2	TGTGCCCTGGGACCAGGGGGCTCGGATTATGGCTACACCTTC	CALGPGGSDYGYTF
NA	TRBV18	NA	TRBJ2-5	TGTGCCAGCTCACCAGAACTAGACTACCGGGAGCAGTACTTC	CASSPELDYREQYF
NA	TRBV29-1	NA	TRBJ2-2	TGCAGCTGCCCAGGGAACACCGGGGAGCTGTTTTTT	CSCPGNTGELFF
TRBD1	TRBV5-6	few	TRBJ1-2	TGTGCCAGCAGCCCGGGACAGGGATATGGCTACACCTTC	CASSPGQGYGYTF
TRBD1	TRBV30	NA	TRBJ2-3	TGTGCCTGGGGGACAGGGGTTTTAACAGATACGCAGTATTTT	CAWGTGVLTDTQYF
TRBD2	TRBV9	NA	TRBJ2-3	TGTGCCAGCAGCCCGAGCGGGGGCCCAGATACGCAGTATTTT	CASSPSGGPDTQYF
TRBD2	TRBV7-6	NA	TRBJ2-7	TGTGCCAGCAGCTTCAGCGGGGACTACGAGCAGTACTTC	CASSFSGDYEQYF
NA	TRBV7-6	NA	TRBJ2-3	TGTGCCAGCAGCTTAAGGCGGTCAGGACAAAGCACAGATACGCAGTATTTT	CASSLRRSGQSTDTQYF
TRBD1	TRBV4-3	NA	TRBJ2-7	TGCGCCAGCAGCCAGGCACAGGGGTACGAGCAGTACTTC	CASSQAQGYEQYF
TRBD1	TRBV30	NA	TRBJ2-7	TGTGCCTGGAGTGCAGGACAGGGCTCCTACGAGCAGTACTTC	CAWSAGQGSYEQYF